This is a list of T cell receptor beta chains from one sample in a study of blood T cell repertoires in COVID-19. Profiling relied on immunoSEQ multiplex PCR, and the TCRdb table lists in-frame clones only, not all of them. The data show fewer than 300,000 clones, approximately 90% seen once. Sequenced input: PBMCs or T cells enriched from blood (not recorded which). The receptors were sampled from a young woman who had recovered from COVID-19. Both conserved end residues are part of each CDR3. The D gene is left open where the match is weak. The size entry is marked missing in some rows and otherwise reads once, few, many or a size class.

-	TRBV28	-	TRBJ2-7	TGTGCCAGCAGTTTAGGCCAGAGGTCCTACGAGCAGTACTTC	CASSLGQRSYEQYF
TRBD1	TRBV15	many	TRBJ1-4	TGTGCCACCAGCAGAGGGACAGGTGTACTACTTGGGAAACTGTTTTTT	CATSRGTGVLLGKLFF
-	TRBV7-2	-	TRBJ2-1	TGTGCCAGCAGCTTAGCGCAAAGCGGATCGTACAATGAGCAGTTCTTC	CASSLAQSGSYNEQFF
-	TRBV27	-	TRBJ2-1	TGTGCCAGCAGTCCCATACCGGGGGTAGTCAATGAGCAGTTCTTC	CASSPIPGVVNEQFF
TRBD2	TRBV5-1	-	TRBJ2-7	TGCGCCAGCAGCCTAACAGCGGGAGGGCCTTCCTACGAGCAGTACTTC	CASSLTAGGPSYEQYF
TRBD1	TRBV14	-	TRBJ1-4	TGTGCCAGCAGCTACCGACAGGGTACTGAAAAACTGTTTTTT	CASSYRQGTEKLFF
TRBD1	TRBV12-3/TRBV12-4	-	TRBJ2-7	TGTGCCAGCAGTCGGGACAGTCCCTACGAGCAGTACTTC	CASSRDSPYEQYF
-	TRBV6-5	-	TRBJ2-3	TGTGCCAGCAGTTACCCAGCGCAATATAGCACAGATACGCAGTATTTT	CASSYPAQYSTDTQYF
-	TRBV29-1	once	TRBJ1-2	TGCAGCGTTGAAGGGGCAGGTCACTATGGCTACACCTTC	CSVEGAGHYGYTF
-	TRBV29-1	-	TRBJ1-3	TGCAGCGTGCAGGGCAGGGCATTCAACACCATATATTTT	CSVQGRAFNTIYF
-	TRBV27	-	TRBJ1-2	TGTGCCAGCAGTTTGACAGGCAGCTATGGCTACACCTTC	CASSLTGSYGYTF
TRBD2	TRBV19	-	TRBJ2-5	TGTGCCAGTAGTATTCCAGCGGGAGGAGAGACCCAGTACTTC	CASSIPAGGETQYF
-	TRBV28	once	TRBJ2-5	TGTGCCAGCAGTTTAACCATCGGGGACATTAAAGAGACCCAGTACTTC	CASSLTIGDIKETQYF
TRBD1	TRBV28	-	TRBJ1-3	TGTGCCAGCACCGATTGGACAGGGGGCTTCAGCTCTGGAAACACCATATATTTT	CASTDWTGGFSSGNTIYF
-	TRBV11-2	-	TRBJ1-3	TGTGCCAGCAGATCTAACTCTGGAAACACCATATATTTT	CASRSNSGNTIYF
-	TRBV10-3	-	TRBJ2-1	TGTGCCATCAGTGCACGCAGGGGGGATGAGCAGTTCTTC	CAISARRGDEQFF
TRBD2	TRBV28	-	TRBJ2-3	TGTGCCAGCAGTAGCGGGAGCATTGGCACAGATACGCAGTATTTT	CASSSGSIGTDTQYF
-	TRBV9	-	TRBJ1-1	TGTGCCAGCAGCGGAGGGTTGGGAGGGGGCACTGAAGCTTTCTTT	CASSGGLGGGTEAFF
TRBD1	TRBV4-3	-	TRBJ1-4	TGCGCCAGCAGCCTCTTCACAGGGGGCACTGAAAAACTGTTTTTT	CASSLFTGGTEKLFF
TRBD1	TRBV7-2	-	TRBJ2-5	TGTGCCAGCAGCACGGCAGGGGGCCAAAAGACCCAGTACTTC	CASSTAGGQKTQYF
-	TRBV3-1/TRBV3-2	-	TRBJ1-2	TGTGCCAGCAGCCAAGATCTTGTCCAGATAACTGGCTACACCTTC	CASSQDLVQITGYTF
-	TRBV6-5	-	TRBJ2-2	TGTGCCAGCAACCAGGGGTCCGATACCGGGGAGCTGTTTTTT	CASNQGSDTGELFF
-	TRBV2	-	TRBJ2-7	TGTGCCAGCAGTGGTACAGGGAGCTCCTACGAGCAGTACTTC	CASSGTGSSYEQYF
TRBD2	TRBV5-1	-	TRBJ2-5	TGCGCCAGCAGCTCCTCCGGGGGGTCAGTACGGGAGACCCAGTACTTC	CASSSSGGSVRETQYF
-	TRBV19	-	TRBJ1-1	TGTGCCAGTAGTACCTCCACCGCATTCGGCCCTCGGGGAGCTTTCTTT	CASSTSTAFGPRGAFF